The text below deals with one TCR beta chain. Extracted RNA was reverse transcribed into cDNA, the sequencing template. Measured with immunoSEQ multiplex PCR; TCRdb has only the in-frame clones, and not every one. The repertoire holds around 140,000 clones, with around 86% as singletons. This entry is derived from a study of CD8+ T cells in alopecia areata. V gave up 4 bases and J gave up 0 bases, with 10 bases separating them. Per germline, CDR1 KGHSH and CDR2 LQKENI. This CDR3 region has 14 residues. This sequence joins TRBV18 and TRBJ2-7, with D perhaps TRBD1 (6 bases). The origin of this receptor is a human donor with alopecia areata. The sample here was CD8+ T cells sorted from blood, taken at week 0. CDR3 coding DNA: TGTGCCAGCTCACGCCGGGACACCTCCTACGAGCAGTACTTC. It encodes CASSRRDTSYEQYF.